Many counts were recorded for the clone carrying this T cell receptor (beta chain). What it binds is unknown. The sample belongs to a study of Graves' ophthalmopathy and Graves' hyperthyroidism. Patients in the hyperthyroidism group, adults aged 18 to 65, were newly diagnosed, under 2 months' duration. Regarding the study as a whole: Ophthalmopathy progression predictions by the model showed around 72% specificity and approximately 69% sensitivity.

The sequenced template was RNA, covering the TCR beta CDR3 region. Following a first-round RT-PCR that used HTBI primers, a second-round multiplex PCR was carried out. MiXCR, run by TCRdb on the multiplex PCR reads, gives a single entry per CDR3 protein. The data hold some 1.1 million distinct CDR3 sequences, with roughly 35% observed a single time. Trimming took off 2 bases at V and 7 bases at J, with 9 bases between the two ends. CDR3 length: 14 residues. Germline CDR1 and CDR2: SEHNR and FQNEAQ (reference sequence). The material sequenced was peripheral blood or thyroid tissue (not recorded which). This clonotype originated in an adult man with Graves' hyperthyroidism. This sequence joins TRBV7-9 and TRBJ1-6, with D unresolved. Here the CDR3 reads CASSLSQTNSPLHF. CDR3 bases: TGTGCCAGCAGCTTAAGTCAGACCAATTCACCCCTCCACTTT.